The 30 T cell receptor beta chains below were found in one sample sequenced in a study of T cell clonality in common variable immunodeficiency. Clones were sequenced by immunoSEQ multiplex PCR, and TCRdb holds only the in-frame ones, with some missing. This sample carries some 40,000 clones, none of them present only once. The specimen sequenced was peripheral blood mononuclear cells. These receptors all come from a person aged 18 to 70 in good health.

As to this clone: The CDR3 end falls 3 residues outside the read, so it is completed with the germline J gene. V is TRBV5-1 and J is TRBJ2-2; 8 bases agree with TRBD2. The CDR3 contains 16 residues. The V gene's germline CDR1 is SGHRS and CDR2 YFSETQ. The sequenced part of the CDR3 DNA is TGCGCCAGCAGCAACACAGGCGGGGGGCGAAGTGAAAAG. Protein: CASSNTGGGRSEK. The complete CDR3 protein is CASSNTGGGRSEKLFF.

This clone was recorded many times. The CDR3 end falls 3 residues outside the read, so it is completed with the germline J gene. This chain connects TRBV20-1 to TRBJ1-6, with TRBD1 identical over 7 bases. This CDR3 contains 13 residues. From germline, CDR1 is DFQATT and CDR2 SNEGSKA (reference sequence). Trimming at V came to 4 bases and at J to 7 bases, leaving 4 bases not matched to a gene. CDR3 DNA, as far as it was read: TGCAGTGCTACCGACAGGGAAAATTCACCC. It encodes CSATDRENSP. The whole CDR3 protein reads CSATDRENSPLHF.

This clone has just a few counts. Sequencing ends 3 residues short of the CDR3 end; the germline J gene provides the rest. This chain connects TRBV19 to TRBJ1-1; 11 bases agree with TRBD1. The CDR3 runs 17 residues. Germline V gives CDR1 LNHDA, CDR2 SQIVND (reference sequence). The V and J ends lost 8 bases and 2 bases, in that order; junction bases with no gene match: 13. CDR3 region: CASSLGTGGSINTEAFF. The DNA read from the CDR3 is TGTGCCAGTTCACTCGGGACAGGGGGAAGCATAAACACTGAA. Combining the CDR3 with reference TRBV19 and TRBJ1-1 gives the whole variable domain DGGITQSPKYLFRKEGQNVTLSCEQNLNHDAMYWYRQDPGQGLRLIYYSQIVNDFQKGDIAEGYSVSREKKESFPLTVTSAQKNPTAFYLCASSLGTGGSINTEAFFGQGTRLTVV.

In its sample, this clone was seen a few times. Coverage ceases 3 residues before the CDR3 finishes, and the germline J gene fills in the end. The chain couples TRBV7-2 to TRBJ1-2; D not certain. CDR1 and CDR2 (germline): SGHTA, FQGNSA. The CDR3 is 14 amino acids. This CDR3 reads CASSLGLGFDDYTF. The sequenced part of the CDR3 DNA is TGTGCCAGCAGCTTAGGACTAGGCTTCGATGAC.

This clone was counted ten times or more. Read coverage stops 3 residues before the CDR3 terminus; the germline J gene supplies the remainder. The chain joins TRBV2 to TRBJ2-3; 9 bases line up with TRBD2. The V and J ends lost 6 bases and 4 bases, in that order; junction bases with no gene match: 5. This CDR3 has 14 amino acids. Germline-derived CDR1 and CDR2 are SNHLY and FYNNEI. The part of the CDR3 DNA that was read is TGTGCCAGCAGAGCGGGAGGCGAGGCAGATACG. Its protein is CASRAGGEADT. The CDR3 as a whole reads CASRAGGEADTQYF.

In its sample, this clone was seen many times. The read terminates 3 residues before the CDR3 end, so the remaining end is supplied by the germline J gene. The V and J genes are TRBV20-1 and TRBJ2-7, with D hard to call. V gave up 4 bases and J gave up 2 bases, with 12 bases separating them. CDR1 is DFQATT and CDR2 is SNEGSKA in the germline V gene (reference sequence). The CDR3 contains 13 residues. CDR3 DNA (partial): TGCAGTGCTAACTCCGGGTCCGCCTACGAG. Its translation is CSANSGSAYE. The entire CDR3 reads CSANSGSAYEQYF.

Many counts were recorded for this clone. The read comes to an end 3 residues before the CDR3 does, leaving the germline J gene to fill in the end. The chain couples TRBV20-1 to TRBJ2-7, with 8 bases lining up with TRBD2. Germline CDR1 and CDR2: DFQATT and SNEGSKA (reference sequence). The CDR3 consists of 12 residues. Trimming took 5 bases from V and 3 from J; bases not matched to a gene: 3. The covered CDR3 bases are TGCAGTGCTTCTGGGACTAGCTACGAG. This translates into CSASGTSYE. The complete CDR3 reads CSASGTSYEQYF.

The sample holds many counts of this clone. The read ends 3 residues shy of where the CDR3 ends; the end is completed using the germline J gene. This rearrangement joins TRBV20-1 to TRBJ2-4; perhaps TRBD1 as D (6 bases). Trimming took 2 bases from V and 8 from J, leaving 16 bases between them. Germline V lookup: CDR1 DFQATT, CDR2 SNEGSKA (reference sequence). The CDR3 sequence is 14 residues long. CDR3 DNA (partial): TGCAGTGCTAGACCCCCCCCAGGGGCGTACATT. Amino acid sequence: CSARPPPGAYI. The whole CDR3 protein reads CSARPPPGAYIQYF.

This clone was detected many times. Read data end 3 residues before the CDR3 end; the end is taken from the germline J gene. V usage is TRBV18 and J usage is TRBJ2-3, with D possibly TRBD1 on 6 matching bases. The CDR3 length is 15 residues. V lost 1 base and J lost 0, with 8 bases in between. The germline gives CDR1 KGHSH, CDR2 LQKENI. The CDR3 sequence is CASSPRDTSTDTQYF. Incomplete CDR3 DNA: TGTGCCAGCTCACCACGGGACACTAGCACAGATACG.

In this sample, this clone turned up many times. The observed sequence ends 3 residues before the CDR3 terminus, with the missing tail filled in from the germline J gene. The V call is TRBV20-1, the J call TRBJ2-1; D may be TRBD2 (5 bases). There are 15 residues in the CDR3. The germline V gene encodes CDR1 DFQATT and CDR2 SNEGSKA (reference sequence). V dropped 0 bases and J dropped 1 base, with 10 bases sitting between them. The CDR3 sequence is CSARDLRGSYNEQFF. The CDR3 DNA, read in part, is TGCAGTGCTAGAGATCTCCGGGGATCCTACAATGAG.

This clone was recorded a few times. The read gets to within 3 residues of the CDR3 end, and the germline J gene fills in the rest. The J gene is TRBJ2-1, the V gene TRBV5-1; D not certain. This CDR3 is built from 13 residues. Trimming took 4 bases from V and 6 from J, leaving 11 bases between them. Germline V gene data show CDR1 as SGHRS and CDR2 as YFSETQ. The DNA read from the CDR3 is TGCGCCAGCAGCCCCCCAGGCCTCAATGAG. The encoded protein is CASSPPGLNE. The CDR3 in full is CASSPPGLNEQFF.

This clone has at least ten counts. Read sequence stops 3 residues before the CDR3 end, and the germline J gene provides the missing end. The chain couples TRBV28 to TRBJ2-7; 10 bases match TRBD2. The CDR3 runs 19 residues. The J segment lost 2 bases and the V segment lost 0 bases, leaving 13 bases of the junction unmatched. Germline CDR1 and CDR2: MDHEN and SYDVKM. The DNA read from the CDR3 is TGTGCCAGCAGTTTATGGGGGGGGGCCGTACTAGCGGGACCCTACGAG. This translates into CASSLWGGAVLAGPYE. The whole CDR3 sequence is CASSLWGGAVLAGPYEQYF. The whole variable domain, remainder taken from reference TRBV28 and TRBJ2-7, is DVKVTQSSRYLVKRTGEKVFLECVQDMDHENMFWYRQDPGLGLRLIYFSYDVKMKEKGDIPEGYSVSREKKERFSLILESASTNQTSMYLCASSLWGGAVLAGPYEQYFGPGTRLTVT.

This clone occurred many times. The read terminates 3 residues ahead of where the CDR3 ends, so the germline J gene completes it. The rearrangement links TRBV15 to TRBJ2-7; 10 positions match TRBD2. Germline V lookup: CDR1 LNHNV, CDR2 YYDKDF (reference sequence). The length of the CDR3 is 17 residues. The V and J ends lost 0 bases and 0 bases, in that order; junction bases with no gene match: 5. This chain's CDR3 is CATSRDRVAGGSYEQYF. CDR3 DNA (partial): TGTGCCACCAGCAGAGATCGTGTAGCGGGAGGCTCCTACGAG.

CDR3 residues: CASSGRTGLKTEAFF. Partial CDR3 DNA: TGTGCCAGTAGTGGACGGACAGGCCTCAAGACTGAA. This rearrangement joins TRBV19 to TRBJ1-1; the match to TRBD1 covers 7 bases. Read data end 3 residues before the CDR3 end; the end is taken from the germline J gene. Germline V gene lookup returns CDR1 LNHDA and CDR2 SQIVND (reference sequence). V was clipped by 5 bases and J by 5 bases; unmatched bases: 11. The CDR3 totals 15 residues.

This clone was recorded at least ten times. Read data end 3 residues before the CDR3 end; the end is taken from the germline J gene. This chain uses TRBV28 with TRBJ2-5, with 11 nucleotides matching TRBD2. Per the germline V gene, CDR1 is MDHEN and CDR2 is SYDVKM. The CDR3 length is 15 residues. The trim removed 5 bases at V and 6 bases at J, leaving 8 bases unmatched. The part of the CDR3 DNA that was read is TGTGCCAGCAGTAGTAGCGGGAGGGCCGGGAAGACC. Translating it yields CASSSSGRAGKT. The full CDR3 sequence reads CASSSSGRAGKTQYF.

This clone came up many times. The sequenced fragment ends 3 residues before the CDR3 boundary, so the rest is inferred from the germline J gene. Other DNA sequences in this sample translate to the same CDR3. The V call is TRBV29-1, the J call TRBJ2-7; D is unresolved. The CDR3 contains 12 residues. CDR1 is SQVTM and CDR2 is ANQGSEA in the germline V gene. V was trimmed by 1 base and J by 4 bases, leaving 8 bases between them. The CDR3 region is CSVEGSGYEQYF. CDR3 DNA, as far as it was read: TGCAGCGTTGAAGGCTCCGGTTACGAG.

The sample holds many counts of this clone. The observed sequence ends 3 residues before the CDR3 terminus, with the missing tail filled in from the germline J gene. The chain couples TRBV20-1 to TRBJ2-1; 11 bases fit TRBD2. V dropped 5 bases and J dropped 1; count of bases not matched to a gene: 10. The CDR3 is made up of 17 amino acids. In germline, CDR1 is DFQATT, CDR2 SNEGSKA (reference sequence). CDR3 loop: CSAVAQLAGVSYNEQFF. The CDR3 DNA, read in part, is TGCAGTGCTGTGGCCCAACTAGCGGGAGTGTCCTACAATGAG.

This clone occurred many times. The read stops 3 residues short of the end of the CDR3; the missing end is completed from the germline J gene. This sequence joins TRBV5-4 and TRBJ2-5; 10 bases are shared with TRBD1. V shed 3 bases and J 3 bases; nucleotides not matched to a gene: 5. The CDR3 has 15 amino acids. Germline V gene lookup returns CDR1 SGHNT and CDR2 YYREEE (reference sequence). Partial CDR3 DNA: TGTGCCAGCAGCTCGGGGGACAGGGGCAAAGAGACC. It codes for CASSSGDRGKET. The complete CDR3 sequence is CASSSGDRGKETQYF.

This clone was counted many times. The read halts 3 residues ahead of the CDR3 end, with the missing end drawn from the germline J gene. V usage is TRBV2 and J usage is TRBJ2-5; D perhaps matches TRBD2 (7 bases). Germline V gene data show CDR1 as SNHLY and CDR2 as FYNNEI. V lost 4 bases and J lost 5, with 17 bases in between. The CDR3 covers 15 residues. The CDR3 bases that were read are TGTGCCAGCAGTGCCCAGGGGCGGGAGTTGGAGACC. Its translation is CASSAQGRELET. The full CDR3 protein is CASSAQGRELETQYF.

This clone was seen at least ten times. CDR3 loop: CSVGSRQGTNEKLFF. The DNA read from the CDR3 is TGCAGCGTCGGATCAAGACAGGGGACTAATGAAAAG. The chain employs TRBV29-1 and TRBJ2-2, with D possibly matching TRBD1 (8 bases). The observed sequence ends 3 residues before the CDR3 terminus, with the missing tail filled in from the germline J gene. Germline assignment: CDR1 SQVTM and CDR2 ANQGSEA. This CDR3 spans 15 amino acids.

This clone occurred many times. The read falls 3 residues short of the CDR3 end, and the missing part is taken from the germline J gene. This rearrangement joins TRBV29-1 to TRBJ1-2; 8 bases line up with TRBD1. The CDR3 totals 12 residues. Germline CDR1 and CDR2: SQVTM and ANQGSEA. Germline trimming cut 4 bases from V and 4 bases from J; bases unmatched to any gene: 2. Incomplete CDR3 DNA: TGCAGCGTTGTTGACAGGGGCTATGGC. It translates to CSVVDRGYG. Given in full, the CDR3 is CSVVDRGYGYTF.

In its sample, this clone was seen many times. The sequenced fragment ends 3 residues before the CDR3 boundary, so the rest is inferred from the germline J gene. The chain employs TRBV2 and TRBJ2-3, with D uncertain. Trimming pared 3 bases from V and 0 bases from J, leaving 4 bases between. Germline V lookup: CDR1 SNHLY, CDR2 FYNNEI. CDR3 length: 13 amino acids. CDR3 loop: CASSDMSTDTQYF. Partial CDR3 DNA: TGTGCCAGCAGTGATATGAGCACAGATACG.

This clone has more than one count but fewer than ten. Read data end 3 residues before the CDR3 end; the end is taken from the germline J gene. The rearrangement joins TRBV19 to TRBJ1-5; D perhaps matches TRBD1 (6 bases). V was cut by 7 bases and J by 5 bases, with 18 bases left in between. The CDR3 is 15 residues long. Per germline, CDR1 LNHDA and CDR2 SQIVND (reference sequence). The CDR3 is CASTIAGAFHQPQHF. The CDR3 bases that were read are TGTGCCAGTACCATCGCGGGGGCATTCCATCAGCCC.

Details on this clone: The read is 3 residues too short to cover the CDR3 end, so that end is filled in from the germline J gene. The gene calls are TRBV11-1 and TRBJ2-1; 12 bases map to TRBD2. CDR1 is SGHAT, CDR2 FQDESV, per germline (reference sequence). The trim removed 3 bases at V and 7 bases at J, leaving 4 bases unmatched. The CDR3 covers 15 residues. The covered CDR3 bases are TGTGCCAGCAGCTTCCTAGCGGGAGGGCTAAATGAG. Protein: CASSFLAGGLNE. Given in full, the CDR3 is CASSFLAGGLNEQFF.

This clone was counted at least ten times. The read is 3 residues too short to cover the CDR3 end, so that end is filled in from the germline J gene. The chain employs TRBV24-1 and TRBJ2-7; D uncertain. V dropped 3 bases and J dropped 5 bases, with 16 bases sitting between them. This CDR3 spans 15 amino acids. Germline values: CDR1 KGHDR, CDR2 SFDVKD. CDR3: CATSDPHDPADEQYF. Partial CDR3 DNA: TGTGCCACCAGTGATCCGCACGACCCGGCGGACGAG.

This clone came up many times. Coverage ceases 3 residues before the CDR3 finishes, and the germline J gene fills in the end. V gene TRBV5-4 combines with J gene TRBJ2-3; 7 bases fit TRBD1. Germline V gene sequence: CDR1 SGHNT, CDR2 YYREEE (reference sequence). Trimming removed 4 bases from V and 1 base from J; junction bases left unmatched: 6. The CDR3 is 15 amino acids. The CDR3 DNA, read in part, is TGTGCCAGCAGCCTGGGGACAGCCGGCACAGATACG. It encodes CASSLGTAGTDT. The whole CDR3 protein is CASSLGTAGTDTQYF.

In its sample, this clone was seen many times. The sequenced part of the CDR3 DNA is TGCAGTGCTAGAGATTCGCGTGGTGGTGACACCGGGGAG. Protein product: CSARDSRGGDTGE. The entire CDR3 protein reads CSARDSRGGDTGELFF. The genes are TRBV20-1 and TRBJ2-2, with D uncertain. The CDR3 goes on 3 residues after the read ends, and that part is filled in from the germline J gene. The CDR3 is made up of 16 amino acids. Trimming removed 0 bases from V and 3 bases from J, with 14 bases in between. Germline CDR1 is DFQATT and CDR2 is SNEGSKA (reference sequence).

This clone occurred many times. Read coverage stops 3 residues before the CDR3 terminus; the germline J gene supplies the remainder. The V call is TRBV20-1, the J call TRBJ2-7; 9 bases agree with TRBD2. Germline-derived CDR1 and CDR2 are DFQATT and SNEGSKA (reference sequence). This CDR3 has 14 residues. The V segment lost 6 bases and the J segment 6 bases; nucleotides outside the gene matches: 12. The CDR3 region is CSAGPIAGAGEQYF. The part of the CDR3 DNA that was read is TGCAGTGCGGGACCGATAGCGGGAGCTGGCGAG.

Concerning this clone itself: The CDR3 end lies 3 residues beyond the end of the read and is filled in from the germline J gene. The V call is TRBV11-2, the J call TRBJ1-1; no clear D. Germline V gene sequence: CDR1 SGHAT, CDR2 FQNNGV. V was trimmed by 1 base and J by 6 bases, leaving 9 bases between them. The CDR3 sequence is 13 residues long. CDR3 residues: CASSLGSGSEAFF. Partial CDR3 DNA: TGTGCCAGCAGCTTAGGAAGCGGGTCTGAA.

This clone was found many times. Read sequence stops 3 residues before the CDR3 end, and the germline J gene provides the missing end. The chain uses TRBV10-3 and TRBJ1-2, with TRBD1 matching over 10 bases. J was trimmed by 1 base and V by 3 bases; bases with no gene match: 5. The germline CDR1 and CDR2 sequences are ENHRY and SYGVKD. The CDR3 runs to 16 residues. The CDR3 here is CAISEGQGGFNYGYTF. The covered CDR3 bases are TGTGCCATCAGTGAAGGACAGGGGGGCTTTAACTATGGC.